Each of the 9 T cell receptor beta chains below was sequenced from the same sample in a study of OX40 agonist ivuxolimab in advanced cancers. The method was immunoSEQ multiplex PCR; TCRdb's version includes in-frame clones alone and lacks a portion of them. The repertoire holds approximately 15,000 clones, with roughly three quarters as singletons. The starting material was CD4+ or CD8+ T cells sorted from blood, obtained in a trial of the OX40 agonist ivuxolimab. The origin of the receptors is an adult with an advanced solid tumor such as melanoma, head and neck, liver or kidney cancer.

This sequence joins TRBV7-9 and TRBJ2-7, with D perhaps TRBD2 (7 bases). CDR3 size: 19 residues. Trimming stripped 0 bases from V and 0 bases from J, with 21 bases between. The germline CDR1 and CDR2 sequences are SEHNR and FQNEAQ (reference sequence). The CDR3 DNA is TGTGCCAGCAGCTTAGCAGGGGGGGTTGAGGGACACCCCTCCTACGAGCAGTACTTC. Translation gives CASSLAGGVEGHPSYEQYF.

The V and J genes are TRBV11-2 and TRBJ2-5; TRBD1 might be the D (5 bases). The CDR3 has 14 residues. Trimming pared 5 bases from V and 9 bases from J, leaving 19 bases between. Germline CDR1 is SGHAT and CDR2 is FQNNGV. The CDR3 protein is CASSGGHDEWAQYF. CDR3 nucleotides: TGTGCCAGCAGCGGCGGACACGACGAGTGGGCCCAGTACTTC.

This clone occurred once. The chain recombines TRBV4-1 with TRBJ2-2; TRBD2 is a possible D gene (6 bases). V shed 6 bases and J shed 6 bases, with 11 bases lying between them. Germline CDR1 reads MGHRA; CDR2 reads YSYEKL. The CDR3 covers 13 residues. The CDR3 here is CASSLEGAGELFF. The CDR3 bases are TGCGCCAGCAGTCTGGAGGGTGCCGGGGAGCTGTTTTTT.

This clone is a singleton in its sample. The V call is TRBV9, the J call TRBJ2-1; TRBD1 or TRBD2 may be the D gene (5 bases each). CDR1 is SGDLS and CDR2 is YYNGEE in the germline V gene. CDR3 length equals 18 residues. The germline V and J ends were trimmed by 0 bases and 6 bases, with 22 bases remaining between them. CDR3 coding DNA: TGTGCCAGCAGCGTAGGAGGGGATGCCGGACTGAGTTCCAATGAGCAGTTCTTC. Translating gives CASSVGGDAGLSSNEQFF.

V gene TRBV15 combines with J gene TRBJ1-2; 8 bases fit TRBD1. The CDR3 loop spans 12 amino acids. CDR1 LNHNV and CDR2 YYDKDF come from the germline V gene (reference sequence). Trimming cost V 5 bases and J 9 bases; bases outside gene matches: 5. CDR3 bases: TGTGCCACCAGCCAGGGGGCAGACCGCTACACCTTC. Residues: CATSQGADRYTF. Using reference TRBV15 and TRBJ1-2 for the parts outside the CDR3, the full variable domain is DAMVIQNPRYQVTQFGKPVTLSCSQTLNHNVMYWYQQKSSQAPKLLFHYYDKDFNNEADTPDNFQSRRPNTSFCFLDIRSPGLGDTAMYLCATSQGADRYTFGSGTRLTVV.

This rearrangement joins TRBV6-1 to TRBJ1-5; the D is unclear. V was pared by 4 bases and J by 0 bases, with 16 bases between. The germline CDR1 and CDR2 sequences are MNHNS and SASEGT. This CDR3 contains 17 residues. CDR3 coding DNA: TGTGCCAGCAGTGGGGAGGGAGGAGGCTTTAGCAATCAGCCCCAGCATTTT. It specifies CASSGEGGGFSNQPQHF.

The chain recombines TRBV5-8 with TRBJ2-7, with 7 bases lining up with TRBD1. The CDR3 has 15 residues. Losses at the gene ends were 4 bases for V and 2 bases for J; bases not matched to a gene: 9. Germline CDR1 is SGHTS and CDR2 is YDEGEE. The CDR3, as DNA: TGTGCCAGCAGCAGGCGAGGCCAGGGGGCCTACGAGCAGTACTTC. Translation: CASSRRGQGAYEQYF.

The CDR3 reads CSVEEKGAGGNEQFF. CDR3 DNA: TGCAGCGTTGAAGAAAAGGGAGCGGGAGGTAATGAGCAGTTCTTC. The rearrangement joins TRBV29-1 to TRBJ2-1, with 9 positions matching TRBD2. Trimming at V came to 0 bases and at J to 7 bases, leaving 7 bases not matched to a gene. CDR3 length: 15 amino acids. Germline lookup yields CDR1 SQVTM and CDR2 ANQGSEA.

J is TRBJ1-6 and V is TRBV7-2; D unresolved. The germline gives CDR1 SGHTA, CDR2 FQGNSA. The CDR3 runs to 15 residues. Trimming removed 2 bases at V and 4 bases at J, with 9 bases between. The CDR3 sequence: CASSLKLQYNSPLHF. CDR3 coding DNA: TGTGCCAGCAGCTTAAAGTTGCAGTATAATTCACCCCTCCACTTT.